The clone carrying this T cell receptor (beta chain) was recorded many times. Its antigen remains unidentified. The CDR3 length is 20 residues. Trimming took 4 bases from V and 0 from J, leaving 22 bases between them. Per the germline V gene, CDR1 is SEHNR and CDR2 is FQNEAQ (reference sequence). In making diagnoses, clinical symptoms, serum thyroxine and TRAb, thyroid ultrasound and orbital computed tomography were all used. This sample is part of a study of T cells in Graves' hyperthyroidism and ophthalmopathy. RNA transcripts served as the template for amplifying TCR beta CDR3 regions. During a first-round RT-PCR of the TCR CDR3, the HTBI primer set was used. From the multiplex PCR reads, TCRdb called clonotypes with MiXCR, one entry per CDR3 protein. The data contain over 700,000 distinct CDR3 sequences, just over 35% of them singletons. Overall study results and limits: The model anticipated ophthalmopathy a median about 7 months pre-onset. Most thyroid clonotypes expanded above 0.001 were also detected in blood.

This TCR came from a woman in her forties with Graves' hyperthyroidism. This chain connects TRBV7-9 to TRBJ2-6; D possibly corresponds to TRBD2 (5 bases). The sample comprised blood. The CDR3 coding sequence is TGTGCCAGCAGCTCAACTCCGGTAATGGCAGGACTCTCTGGGGCCAACGTCCTGACTTTC. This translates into CASSSTPVMAGLSGANVLTF.